The sequence of this T cell receptor beta chain was determined in a study of persistence of HIV-infected CD4 T cells. Overall study context: Median time on suppressive ART was 8 to 9 years. Findings of the study overall: CMV- and Gag-responding cells had lower TCRbeta richness than CD3/CD28-responding cells. The rare CMV-responding cells with HIV-1 proviruses were not separately TCR-sequenced.

Germline V gene lookup returns CDR1 SGHRS and CDR2 YFSETQ. Trimming took off 0 bases at V and 0 bases at J, with 7 bases between the two ends. The CDR3 contains 15 residues. This clone appeared once. Antigen: not known. The libraries were made with immunoSEQ version 4 in survey mode. Method: immunoSEQ multiplex PCR; TCRdb's copy keeps in-frame clones and lacks some. The table records roughly 35,000 clones, roughly 89% of them present only once. This nonspecific control used anti-CD3/anti-CD28 bead stimulation of CD4+ T cells. Sorting of responding CD4+ T cells relied on upregulated CD40 ligand together with CD69.

V usage is TRBV5-1 and J usage is TRBJ1-3; D gene ambiguous. The origin of this receptor is an adult man with HIV who was CMV-seropositive. The sample consisted of CD4+ T cells sorted from PBMCs after approximately 19-hour stimulation, taken from a patient who received antiretroviral therapy. CDR3: CASSLEVSSGNTIYF. The CDR3 DNA sequence: TGCGCCAGCAGCTTGGAAGTCAGCTCTGGAAACACCATATATTTT.